This TCR beta chain is from a study of OX40 agonist ivuxolimab in advanced cancers. CDR3 size: 12 residues. Germline trimming cut 11 bases from V and 1 base from J; bases unmatched to any gene: 0. Germline CDR1 SGHVS, CDR2 FQNEAQ. The assay was immunoSEQ multiplex PCR, and TCRdb's table has in-frame clones only and misses some. The table lists around 61,000 clones, roughly 80% of them singletons. This material consisted of CD4+ or CD8+ T cells sorted from blood, taken in a trial of the OX40 agonist ivuxolimab. The receptor comes from an adult with an advanced solid tumor such as melanoma, head and neck, liver or kidney cancer. This sequence joins TRBV7-8 and TRBJ2-2; TRBD1 aligns across 8 bases. CDR3 DNA sequence: TGTGCCGACAGGGGGAACACCGGGGAGCTGTTTTTT. Protein: CADRGNTGELFF.